Shown below are 17 T cell receptor beta chains from a single sample sequenced in a study of blood T cell repertoires in COVID-19. TCRdb keeps only in-frame clones here, not all; method: immunoSEQ multiplex PCR. The repertoire consists of more than 250,000 clones, with 85% occurring once and the leading ten covering approximately 5.1%. The sample comprised peripheral blood. The receptors come from a man over 45 with active or convalescent COVID-19.

The chain is built from TRBV7-6 and TRBJ1-1, with 8 bases that match TRBD1. CDR1 SGHVS and CDR2 FNYEAQ come from the germline V gene. This CDR3 has 16 amino acids. V shed 5 bases, J shed 1 base, and the junction held 9 bases outside the gene matches. CDR3 in amino acids: CASSPFPTGENTEAFF. CDR3 nucleotide sequence: TGTGCCAGCAGCCCCTTCCCGACAGGGGAGAACACTGAAGCTTTCTTT.

This chain uses TRBV5-1 with TRBJ2-7, with a weak D call TRBD2 (5 bases). V lost 4 bases to trimming and J lost 3 bases, with 14 bases between them. The germline gives CDR1 SGHRS, CDR2 YFSETQ. The CDR3 extends over 14 amino acids. The CDR3 region is CASSRSSGNYEQYF. DNA of the CDR3: TGCGCCAGCAGCCGAAGCAGCGGCAACTACGAGCAGTACTTC.

The chain combines TRBV27 with TRBJ2-7; 7 bases map to TRBD1. There are 13 residues in the CDR3. J was trimmed by 4 bases and V by 6 bases; bases with no gene match: 6. CDR1 MNHEY and CDR2 SMNVEV come from the germline V gene (reference sequence). CDR3 coding DNA: TGTGCCAGCAGCCTGGGACAGATATACGAGCAGTACTTC. Its translation is CASSLGQIYEQYF.

The V and J genes are TRBV30 and TRBJ2-3; TRBD2 might be the D (5 bases). Germline CDR1 is GTSNPN and CDR2 is SVGIG (reference sequence). V lost 3 bases and J lost 5, with 9 bases in between. CDR3 length: 12 residues. The CDR3 loop is CAWSVAGDTQYF. CDR3 DNA sequence: TGTGCCTGGAGCGTGGCGGGAGATACGCAGTATTTT. Together with reference TRBV30 and TRBJ2-3, the CDR3 gives the full variable domain: SQTIHQWPATLVQPVGSPLSLECTVEGTSNPNLYWYRQAAGRGLQLLFYSVGIGQISSEVPQNLSASRPQDRQFILSSKKLLLSDSGFYLCAWSVAGDTQYFGPGTRLTVL.

The J gene is TRBJ2-1, the V gene TRBV10-1; 9 bases align to TRBD2. This CDR3 has 15 residues. Unmatched junction bases numbered 5, after V lost 2 bases and J lost 6 bases. In germline, CDR1 is WNHNN, CDR2 SYGVQD (reference sequence). The CDR3 DNA sequence: TGCGCCAGCAGTGAGACGGGCGGGAGGGCCAATGAGCAGTTCTTC. Translated: CASSETGGRANEQFF.

The CDR3 here is CASSLGPGPYEQYF. The CDR3 bases are TGTGCCAGCAGCTTAGGCCCAGGTCCGTACGAGCAGTACTTC. The V gene is TRBV11-2, the J gene TRBJ2-7; unclear D gene. Trimming left V 1 base short and J 4 bases short, with 11 bases between. Looked up from germline, CDR1 is SGHAT and CDR2 is FQNNGV. CDR3 length: 14 amino acids.

V gene TRBV5-1 combines with J gene TRBJ1-1; a weak D match, TRBD1 (5 bases). The CDR3 spans 16 residues. Per germline, CDR1 SGHRS and CDR2 YFSETQ. V was cut by 4 bases and J by 5 bases, with 21 bases left in between. The CDR3 loop reads CASSQGRGGIMTEAFF. Written as DNA, the CDR3 is TGCGCCAGCAGCCAAGGGCGCGGGGGAATCATGACTGAAGCTTTCTTT.

The V call is TRBV2, the J call TRBJ1-5; D perhaps matches TRBD1 (6 bases). CDR1 SNHLY and CDR2 FYNNEI come from the germline V gene. Trimming removed 6 bases at V and 5 bases at J, with 20 bases between. The CDR3 length is 16 residues. DNA of the CDR3: TGTGCCAGCAGACTAAGGGGACAAGGACCCTATCAGCCCCAGCATTTT. Protein: CASRLRGQGPYQPQHF.

The gene calls are TRBV7-2 and TRBJ2-2; 9 nucleotides line up with TRBD2. This CDR3 region has 16 residues. CDR1 and CDR2 (germline): SGHTA, FQGNSA. V lost 7 bases and J lost 5; bases outside the gene matches: 11. CDR3 coding DNA: TGTGCCAGCAAAAAACCGGCGGGAGGGCCAACCGGGGAGCTGTTTTTT. Translated, it gives CASKKPAGGPTGELFF.

V gene TRBV12-3 or TRBV12-4 combines with J gene TRBJ2-5, with 7 positions matching TRBD2. The CDR3 contains 12 residues. The V gene end was trimmed by 7 bases and the J gene end by 5 bases; junction bases not matched to a gene: 4. The CDR3 region is CASTISGETQYF. CDR3 DNA sequence: TGTGCCAGCACCATTAGCGGGGAGACCCAGTACTTC.

CDR3 protein: CASSAPGGEQYF. CDR3 DNA: TGTGCCAGCAGCGCTCCAGGGGGAGAGCAGTACTTC. The chain recombines TRBV6-5 with TRBJ2-7; 7 positions match TRBD1. This CDR3 is built from 12 residues. Germline CDR1 MNHEY, CDR2 SVGAGI. The V segment lost 6 bases and the J segment 7 bases; nucleotides outside the gene matches: 6.

The V gene is TRBV19, the J gene TRBJ2-5; tentatively, D is TRBD2 (5 bases). The CDR3 is 14 amino acids. Germline V gene data show CDR1 as LNHDA and CDR2 as SQIVND (reference sequence). Trimming removed 0 bases at V and 5 bases at J, with 10 bases between. The CDR3 DNA reads as TGTGCCAGTAGTATAGACCGGCGGAGGGAGACCCAGTACTTC. This sequence encodes CASSIDRRRETQYF.

The chain recombines TRBV7-7 with TRBJ2-3; possible D gene TRBD1, 6 bases. CDR1 is SSHAT, CDR2 FNYEAQ, per germline (reference sequence). V was pared by 2 bases and J by 2 bases, with 11 bases between. This CDR3 spans 15 amino acids. The CDR3 bases are TGTGCCAGCAGCTTACAGGACAGCCCCACAGATACGCAGTATTTT. This gives the protein CASSLQDSPTDTQYF.

In DNA, the CDR3 is TGTGCCAGCAGGCTACAGGGGGCAAACCCCCCTGGGGCCAACGTCCTGACTTTC. Amino acids: CASRLQGANPPGANVLTF. V and J are TRBV27 and TRBJ2-6; 9 nucleotides agree with TRBD1. In germline, CDR1 is MNHEY, CDR2 SMNVEV (reference sequence). V lost 6 bases to trimming and J lost 2 bases; unmatched junction nucleotides: 11. This CDR3 contains 18 residues.

This sequence joins TRBV2 and TRBJ1-5; maybe TRBD1 (5 bases). The CDR3 loop spans 16 amino acids. V was cut by 4 bases and J by 2 bases, with 15 bases left in between. In germline, CDR1 is SNHLY, CDR2 FYNNEI. CDR3 in amino acids: CASSVRRDLGNQPQHF. CDR3 sequence (DNA): TGTGCCAGCAGTGTACGGAGGGACCTCGGCAATCAGCCCCAGCATTTT. Full variable domain (missing parts from reference TRBV2 and TRBJ1-5): EPEVTQTPSHQVTQMGQEVILRCVPISNHLYFYWYRQILGQKVEFLVSFYNNEISEKSEIFDDQFSVERPDGSNFTLKIRSTKLEDSAMYFCASSVRRDLGNQPQHFGDGTRLSIL.

V is TRBV4-1 and J is TRBJ1-5; D not resolved. V shed 1 base and J shed 0 bases, with 7 bases lying between them. This CDR3 region has 15 residues. CDR1 and CDR2 from the germline V gene are MGHRA and YSYEKL. The DNA for the CDR3 is TGCGCCAGCAGCCAAGTTCGGGATAGCAATCAGCCCCAGCATTTT. The encoded protein is CASSQVRDSNQPQHF.

V is TRBV29-1 and J is TRBJ2-7, with TRBD2 identical over 7 bases. J lost 7 bases, V lost 7 bases, and 13 bases had no gene match. CDR1 is SQVTM and CDR2 is ANQGSEA in the germline V gene. CDR3 length equals 13 residues. CDR3 loop: CSASGRGGEEQYF. CDR3 DNA: TGCAGCGCCAGCGGCCGCGGGGGAGAGGAGCAGTACTTC.